The 24 T cell receptor beta chains below come from one sample, sequenced in a study of regulatory T cells in long-lasting Graves disease (dated by TCRdb to the early 2020s). Interpreted using the paper, the time point label stands for: persistent/refractory GD, antithyroid drugs over 5 years with positive TRAb. For both TCR sequencing and RNA sequencing, RNA was extracted from PBMCs in TRIzol. Library preparation was by multiplex PCR. The reads were generated on an Illumina HiSeq 4000. CDR3 regions were amplified by Arm-PCR with iRepertoire HTBI primers to construct TCR beta libraries. TCRdb ran its own pipeline on the public reads, namely fastp trimming at Q25 and MiXCR clone calling, and kept in-frame beta chains. Merged by CDR3 protein, the rows form single entries marked with the most common genes and DNA. The sample profile shows about 470,000 distinct CDR3 sequences; under 25% of them were found once. Approximately 8% of the sample goes to the ten largest clones.

Sequencing used peripheral blood mononuclear cells (PBMCs), obtained when the disease was refractory, from a patient treated with antithyroid drugs. These TCRs come from a female donor with Graves disease.

Many counts were recorded for this clonotype. The J gene is TRBJ2-2, the V gene TRBV2; 13 bases fit TRBD2. CDR1 and CDR2 (germline): SNHLY, FYNNEI. This CDR3 spans 19 amino acids. The trim removed 6 bases at V and 3 bases at J, leaving 13 bases unmatched. The CDR3 region is CASSTGTSGMIQDTGELFF. In nucleotides, the CDR3 is TGTGCCAGCAGCACCGGGACTAGCGGGATGATCCAAGACACCGGGGAGCTGTTTTTT.

This clonotype was seen ten or more times. The chain employs TRBV11-2 and TRBJ2-5; TRBD2 matches 9 bases. The CDR3 consists of 14 residues. With 3 bases clipped from V and 5 bases from J, the junction kept 4 bases outside the gene matches. Germline assignment: CDR1 SGHAT and CDR2 FQNNGV. The CDR3 DNA is TGTGCCAGCAGCTTCTTAGCGGGAGCGGAGACCCAGTACTTC. This translates into CASSFLAGAETQYF. The whole variable domain, filled in from reference TRBV11-2 and TRBJ2-5, reads EAGVAQSPRYKIIEKRQSVAFWCNPISGHATLYWYQQILGQGPKLLIQFQNNGVVDDSQLPKDRFSAERLKGVDSTLKIQPAKLEDSAVYLCASSFLAGAETQYFGPGTRLLVL.

Turning to this clonotype: The germline gene is not matched at one end of the junction; a read error may be the cause. The chain couples TRBV11-2 to TRBJ2-5; TRBD1 matches at 9 bases. The CDR3 has 13 amino acids. Per the germline V gene, CDR1 is SGHAT and CDR2 is FQNNGV. CDR3 DNA sequence: TGTGCCAACAGCACGACAGGGGGGGAGACCCAGTACTTC. Its protein product is CANSTTGGETQYF.

The chain links TRBV15 to TRBJ2-1, with D unresolved. The CDR3 extends over 11 amino acids. V gave up 1 base and J gave up 11 bases, with 6 bases separating them. Looked up from germline, CDR1 is LNHNV and CDR2 is YYDKDF (reference sequence). The CDR3 bases are TGTGCCACCAGCAGAGTAATGAAGCAGTTCTTC. Encoded protein: CATSRVMKQFF.

The genes are TRBV7-9 and TRBJ1-1, with D maybe TRBD1 (5 bases). In germline, CDR1 is SEHNR, CDR2 FQNEAQ (reference sequence). This CDR3 contains 14 residues. V was shortened by 5 bases and J by 8 bases, with 18 bases between the two germline ends. DNA for the CDR3: TGTGCCAGCAGCAACATTCCGGGACGGCCAGAAGCTTTCTTT. It codes for CASSNIPGRPEAFF.

This clonotype was counted many times. This rearrangement joins TRBV11-2 to TRBJ2-5, with D possibly TRBD2 on 6 matching bases. Germline lookup yields CDR1 SGHAT and CDR2 FQNNGV. V was pared by 5 bases and J by 0 bases, with 16 bases between. The CDR3 loop spans 16 amino acids. Written as DNA, the CDR3 is TGTGCCAGCAGCCCTAGGGCCGGGAGCTACCAAGAGACCCAGTACTTC. It yields the protein CASSPRAGSYQETQYF.

The gene calls are TRBV4-2 and TRBJ2-7, with 12 bases lining up with TRBD2. The V and J ends lost 0 bases and 7 bases, in that order; junction bases with no gene match: 7. This CDR3 spans 16 amino acids. Germline values: CDR1 LGHNA, CDR2 YNFKEQ. Here the CDR3 DNA reads TGTGCCAGCAGCCAAGAGGAGGCTAGCGGGAGGGCGGAGCAGTACTTC. It yields the protein CASSQEEASGRAEQYF.

This clonotype has ten or more counts. This sequence joins TRBV2 and TRBJ2-7, with a possible D match to TRBD2 (6 bases). V dropped 7 bases and J dropped 5 bases, with 15 bases sitting between them. Germline CDR1 reads SNHLY; CDR2 reads FYNNEI. The CDR3 has 13 amino acids. CDR3 bases: TGTGCCAGCACTCCGGGAGTCCCTAACGAGCAGTACTTC. Amino acid sequence: CASTPGVPNEQYF. The entire variable domain, with the rest obtained from reference TRBV2 and TRBJ2-7, is as follows: EPEVTQTPSHQVTQMGQEVILRCVPISNHLYFYWYRQILGQKVEFLVSFYNNEISEKSEIFDDQFSVERPDGSNFTLKIRSTKLEDSAMYFCASTPGVPNEQYFGPGTRLTVT.

The J gene is TRBJ2-2, the V gene TRBV27; D not resolved. This CDR3 is built from 16 residues. Trimming left V 5 bases short and J 0 bases short, with 13 bases between. CDR1 is MNHEY and CDR2 is SMNVEV in the germline V gene (reference sequence). DNA for the CDR3: TGTGCCAGCAGTCTGGGGTCGGGTCCGAACACCGGGGAGCTGTTTTTT. It specifies CASSLGSGPNTGELFF.

The chain links TRBV18 to TRBJ1-5; a possible D gene is TRBD1 (6 bases). Trimming removed 2 bases at V and 4 bases at J, with 9 bases between. CDR3 length equals 14 residues. Germline-derived CDR1 and CDR2 are KGHSH and LQKENI. The CDR3 region is CASSPRGINQPQHF. CDR3 coding DNA: TGTGCCAGCTCACCAAGGGGGATTAATCAGCCCCAGCATTTT. The variable domain in full, completed from reference TRBV18 and TRBJ1-5, reads NAGVMQNPRHLVRRRGQEARLRCSPMKGHSHVYWYRQLPEEGLKFMVYLQKENIIDESGMPKERFSAEFPKEGPSILRIQQVVRGDSAAYFCASSPRGINQPQHFGDGTRLSIL.

This clonotype showed up just a few times. The J gene is TRBJ2-7, the V gene TRBV18, with a weak D call TRBD1 (6 bases). The CDR3 length is 15 residues. From germline, CDR1 is KGHSH and CDR2 LQKENI. V was cut by 0 bases and J by 2 bases, with 11 bases left in between. The CDR3 nucleotides are TGTGCCAGCTCACCACCAGAAGACAGGACCTACGAGCAGTACTTC. Encoded protein: CASSPPEDRTYEQYF.

This clonotype was recorded at least ten times. The chain has TRBV6-5 and TRBJ1-2; D unresolved. CDR3 size: 17 residues. The V end was cut by 2 bases, the J end by 0 bases, with 16 bases between. Germline V gene sequence: CDR1 MNHEY, CDR2 SVGAGI. The CDR3 is CASSYLPLGISNYGYTF. CDR3 nucleotides: TGTGCCAGCAGTTACCTTCCGCTTGGCATCTCTAACTATGGCTACACCTTC.

The V gene is TRBV6-1, the J gene TRBJ1-6; D perhaps matches TRBD1 (5 bases). Germline assignment: CDR1 MNHNS and CDR2 SASEGT. Between the trimmed V and J ends, which lost 5 bases and 2 bases, there was a span of 16 bases. The CDR3 has 17 amino acids. The CDR3 DNA reads TGTGCCAGCAGTCTCCGGGACGTCCTCACCTATAATTCACCCCTCCACTTT. Translating it yields CASSLRDVLTYNSPLHF.

This clonotype was seen at least ten times. The rearrangement joins TRBV28 to TRBJ2-7; weak D call: TRBD2 (6 bases). The CDR3 loop spans 14 amino acids. Germline V gene data show CDR1 as MDHEN and CDR2 as SYDVKM. V shed 5 bases and J shed 1 base, with 12 bases lying between them. The CDR3 region is CASSGDWPSYEQYF. CDR3 DNA sequence: TGTGCCAGCAGTGGGGACTGGCCGTCCTACGAGCAGTACTTC. Looking up the rest from reference TRBV28 and TRBJ2-7 gives the full variable domain: DVKVTQSSRYLVKRTGEKVFLECVQDMDHENMFWYRQDPGLGLRLIYFSYDVKMKEKGDIPEGYSVSREKKERFSLILESASTNQTSMYLCASSGDWPSYEQYFGPGTRLTVT.

The V and J genes are TRBV28 and TRBJ2-2; maybe TRBD2 (5 bases). The CDR3 is made up of 13 amino acids. Trimming pared 5 bases from V and 1 base from J, leaving 5 bases between. Germline V gives CDR1 MDHEN, CDR2 SYDVKM. The CDR3 sequence is CASSRENTGELFF. CDR3 bases: TGTGCCAGCAGTCGGGAGAACACCGGGGAGCTGTTTTTT. Drawing the rest from reference TRBV28 and TRBJ2-2, the complete variable domain is DVKVTQSSRYLVKRTGEKVFLECVQDMDHENMFWYRQDPGLGLRLIYFSYDVKMKEKGDIPEGYSVSREKKERFSLILESASTNQTSMYLCASSRENTGELFFGEGSRLTVL.

The chain carries TRBV29-1 and TRBJ2-6, with D hard to call. Per germline, CDR1 SQVTM and CDR2 ANQGSEA. Trimming removed 3 bases from V and 3 bases from J, with 12 bases in between. This CDR3 spans 15 amino acids. Written as DNA, the CDR3 is TGCAGCGTTGATCTTACCCGCGGTGGGGCCAACGTCCTGACTTTC. Encoded protein: CSVDLTRGGANVLTF.

The chain couples TRBV19 to TRBJ1-1, with D unresolved. The CDR3 consists of 15 residues. Germline V gene sequence: CDR1 LNHDA, CDR2 SQIVND (reference sequence). The V and J ends lost 4 bases and 1 base respectively, with 13 bases between them. The CDR3 region is CASSTRGKENTEAFF. The CDR3 DNA follows: TGTGCCAGTAGTACACGGGGAAAGGAGAACACTGAAGCTTTCTTT.

This clonotype occurred many times. This chain uses TRBV6-2 or TRBV6-3 with TRBJ2-5; D uncertain. Trimming removed 2 bases at V and 3 bases at J, with 7 bases between. CDR1 and CDR2 from the germline V gene are MNHEY and SVGEGT. This CDR3 has 13 residues. The CDR3 protein is CASSYRMEETQYF. CDR3 DNA sequence: TGTGCCAGCAGTTACCGGATGGAAGAGACCCAGTACTTC.

In its sample, this clonotype was seen many times. J is TRBJ1-4 and V is TRBV6-1, with D possibly matching TRBD1 (6 bases). V was shortened by 6 bases and J by 7 bases, with 12 bases between the two germline ends. This CDR3 is built from 13 residues. Germline lookup yields CDR1 MNHNS and CDR2 SASEGT. CDR3 protein: CASRPGGGEKLFF. The CDR3 DNA sequence: TGTGCCAGCAGGCCCGGGGGCGGTGAAAAACTGTTTTTT.

This clonotype was recorded many times. The chain carries TRBV27 and TRBJ1-5; TRBD1 agrees at 12 bases. Trimming at V came to 7 bases and at J to 4 bases, leaving 2 bases not matched to a gene. This CDR3 comprises 14 residues. CDR1 is MNHEY, CDR2 SMNVEV, per germline (reference sequence). The CDR3 DNA reads as TGTGCCAGCAAGGGACAGGGGGCAAATCAGCCCCAGCATTTT. Translation gives CASKGQGANQPQHF.

The gene calls are TRBV7-6 and TRBJ2-5; D remains unclear. The V gene lost 1 base and the J gene lost 0 bases, with 9 bases spanning the gap. The CDR3 extends over 15 amino acids. The germline V gene encodes CDR1 SGHVS and CDR2 FNYEAQ. CDR3 in DNA: TGTGCCAGCAGCTTAGGAACTACTAACCAAGAGACCCAGTACTTC. Amino acid sequence: CASSLGTTNQETQYF. Full variable domain (rest looked up from reference TRBV7-6 and TRBJ2-5): GAGVSQSPRYKVTKRGQDVALRCDPISGHVSLYWYRQALGQGPEFLTYFNYEAQQDKSGLPNDRFSAERPEGSISTLTIQRTEQRDSAMYRCASSLGTTNQETQYFGPGTRLLVL.

This chain joins TRBV20-1 and TRBJ2-7; 8 bases line up with TRBD2. V lost 5 bases to trimming and J lost 3 bases; unmatched junction nucleotides: 9. The CDR3 has 14 amino acids. The germline V gene encodes CDR1 DFQATT and CDR2 SNEGSKA (reference sequence). The CDR3 sequence is CSADGGGTVYEQYF. The CDR3 DNA follows: TGCAGTGCTGACGGGGGGGGGACGGTCTACGAGCAGTACTTC.

In its sample, this clonotype was seen many times. V gene TRBV28 combines with J gene TRBJ1-3, with D perhaps matching TRBD1 (6 bases). V dropped 4 bases and J dropped 7 bases, with 23 bases sitting between them. This CDR3 has 17 amino acids. Germline V gives CDR1 MDHEN, CDR2 SYDVKM. CDR3: CASSSRTAIPLLNTIYF. The DNA of the CDR3 is TGTGCCAGCAGTTCGCGGACAGCAATACCCCTCCTCAACACCATATATTTT.

This chain uses TRBV20-1 with TRBJ2-7; D is undetermined. Germline CDR1 is DFQATT and CDR2 is SNEGSKA (reference sequence). This CDR3 is built from 13 residues. Trimming stripped 2 bases from V and 2 bases from J, with 10 bases between. This CDR3 reads CSARSEGTYEQYF. Here the CDR3 DNA reads TGCAGTGCTAGATCCGAAGGAACCTACGAGCAGTACTTC.